The clone carrying this T cell receptor (beta chain) came up many times. Its antigen is undetermined. Germline assignment: CDR1 MNHEY and CDR2 SVGEGT. CDR3 length: 13 residues. V gave up 3 bases and J gave up 4 bases, with 9 bases separating them. The data belong to a study of response to subunit inactivated influenza vaccine. The study, taken as a whole, reports: The authors proposed limited new T cell recruitment per seasonal influenza vaccination.

TCRdb re-called the RT-PCR reads with MiXCR, one entry per CDR3 protein. There are approximately 310,000 distinct CDR3 sequences in the sample; about a fifth occur only once, and roughly 10% lies in the top ten. V and J are TRBV6-2 or TRBV6-3 and TRBJ1-2; D call uncertain. The sequence came from a man in his fifties or sixties who received an inactivated influenza vaccine. The sample in question was PBMCs from blood, obtained 21 months after vaccination. Here the CDR3 DNA reads TGTGCCAGCAGTTATCGGGCAGGCTATGGCTACACCTTC. This codes for CASSYRAGYGYTF.